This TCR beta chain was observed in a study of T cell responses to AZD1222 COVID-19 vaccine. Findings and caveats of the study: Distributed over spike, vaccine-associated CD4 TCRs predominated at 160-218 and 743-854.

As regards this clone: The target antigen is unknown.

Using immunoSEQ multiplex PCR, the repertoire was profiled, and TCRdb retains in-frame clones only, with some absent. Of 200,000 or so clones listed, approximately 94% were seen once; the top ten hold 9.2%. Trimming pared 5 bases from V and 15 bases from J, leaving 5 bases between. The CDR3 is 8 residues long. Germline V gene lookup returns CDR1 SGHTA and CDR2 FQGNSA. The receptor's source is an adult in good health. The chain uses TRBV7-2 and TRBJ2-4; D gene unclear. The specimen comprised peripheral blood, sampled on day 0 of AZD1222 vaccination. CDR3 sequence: CASSQRYF. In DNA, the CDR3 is TGTGCCAGCAGCCAAAGGTACTTC.